This TCR beta chain derives from a study of T cell repertoires in cytomegalovirus infection. Each CDR3 protein gets one entry after TCRdb re-called the reads with MiXCR. Here the sample spans about 180,000 distinct CDR3 sequences, about 17% being singletons. CDR1 and CDR2 from the germline V gene are DFQATT and SNEGSKA (reference sequence). Trimming left V 1 base short and J 0 bases short, with 9 bases between. The CDR3 has 14 amino acids. Sample: CD8+ T cells from PBMCs. This TCR came from a human donor in good health (CMV status not recorded). Some clones in this sample may be carry-over from other donors' samples. The chain has TRBV20-1 and TRBJ2-5; D call uncertain. CDR3: CSARGGVNQETQYF. The DNA of the CDR3 is TGCAGTGCTAGAGGAGGCGTAAACCAAGAGACCCAGTACTTC.